Listed below are T cell receptor beta chains from one sample, sequenced in a study of blood T cell repertoires in COVID-19. Clones were read by immunoSEQ multiplex PCR, and TCRdb kept only the in-frame ones, dropping some. This table has under 250,000 clones, about nine tenths appearing once. The specimen was peripheral blood. The origin of the receptors is a middle-aged woman with acute or convalescent COVID-19. Each CDR3 is given without its conserved first and last residue. The D gene is left open where the match is weak.

V gene	D gene	J gene	CDR3 protein
TRBV2	TRBD1	TRBJ1-5	ASSRTGGGPQH
TRBV18	TRBD1	TRBJ1-1	ASSQDRAGEAF
TRBV25-1	-	TRBJ2-1	ASSGAVWAYNEQF
TRBV7-2	-	TRBJ2-2	ASSLGVTTGELF
TRBV30	-	TRBJ1-5	AWSAQMGNQPQH
TRBV4-1	-	TRBJ2-1	ASSLSVEQF
TRBV6-5	-	TRBJ1-1	ASSPQGRNTEAF
TRBV20-1	-	TRBJ1-2	SVQRYYGYT
TRBV29-1	-	TRBJ1-2	SVSRGGHYGYT
TRBV15	-	TRBJ1-1	ATSGPSQGGLRSTIEAF
TRBV29-1	TRBD1	TRBJ1-1	SHTRTGWNTEAF
TRBV5-1	-	TRBJ1-2	ASSGQGNYGYT
TRBV7-8	TRBD2	TRBJ2-5	ASSLVMRGGRFVTQY
TRBV9	TRBD2	TRBJ2-1	ASSVVAGDYNEQF
TRBV2	-	TRBJ1-1	ASTRGEAF
TRBV5-1	-	TRBJ2-1	ASSLVDNEQF
TRBV9	-	TRBJ2-2	ASGTGPNANTGELF
TRBV6-6	-	TRBJ1-1	ASKGIQRGYTEAF
TRBV3-1/TRBV3-2	TRBD1	TRBJ1-1	ASSPIGGARTEAF
TRBV2	TRBD1	TRBJ1-5	ASSEGQGLGQPQH
TRBV2	TRBD2	TRBJ2-5	ASKWGSGGETQY
TRBV11-2	TRBD1	TRBJ1-5	ASSSLEGAQPQH
TRBV30	-	TRBJ1-6	AWNLNRDSPLH
TRBV19	-	TRBJ2-3	ASSIDSGTDTQY
TRBV10-3	TRBD1	TRBJ1-5	AISEFGQGAPNQPQH
TRBV2	TRBD1	TRBJ1-2	ASSEDRMGTENYGYT